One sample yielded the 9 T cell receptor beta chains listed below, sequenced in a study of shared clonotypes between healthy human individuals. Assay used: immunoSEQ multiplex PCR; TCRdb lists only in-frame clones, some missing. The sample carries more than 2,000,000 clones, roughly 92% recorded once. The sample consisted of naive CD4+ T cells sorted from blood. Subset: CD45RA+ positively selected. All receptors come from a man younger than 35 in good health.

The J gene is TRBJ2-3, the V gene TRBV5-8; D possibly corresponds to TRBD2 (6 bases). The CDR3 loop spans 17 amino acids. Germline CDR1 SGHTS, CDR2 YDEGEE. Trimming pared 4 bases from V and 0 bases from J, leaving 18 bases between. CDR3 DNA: TGTGCCAGCAGCACCGGGGCTAGCGCTACTAGCACAGATACGCAGTATTTT. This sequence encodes CASSTGASATSTDTQYF. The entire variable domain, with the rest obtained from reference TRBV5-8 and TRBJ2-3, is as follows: EAGVTQSPTHLIKTRGQQATLRCSPISGHTSVYWYQQALGLGLQFLLWYDEGEERNRGNFPPRFSGRQFPNYSSELNVNALELEDSALYLCASSTGASATSTDTQYFGPGTRLTVL.

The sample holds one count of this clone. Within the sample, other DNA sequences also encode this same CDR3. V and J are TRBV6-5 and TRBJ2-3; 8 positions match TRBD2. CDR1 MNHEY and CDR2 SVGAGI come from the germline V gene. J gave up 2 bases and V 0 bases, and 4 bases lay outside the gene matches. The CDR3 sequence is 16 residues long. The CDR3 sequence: CASSYSSGRSTDTQYF. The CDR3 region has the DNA TGTGCCAGCAGTTACTCCAGCGGGAGATCCACAGATACGCAGTATTTT.

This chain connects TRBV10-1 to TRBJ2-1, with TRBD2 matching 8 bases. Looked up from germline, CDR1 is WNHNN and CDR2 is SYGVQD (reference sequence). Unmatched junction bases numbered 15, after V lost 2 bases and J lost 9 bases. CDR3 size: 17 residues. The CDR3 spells CASSEQPPAGASSEQFF. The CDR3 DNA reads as TGCGCCAGCAGTGAGCAGCCCCCAGCGGGAGCTTCTAGTGAGCAGTTCTTC.

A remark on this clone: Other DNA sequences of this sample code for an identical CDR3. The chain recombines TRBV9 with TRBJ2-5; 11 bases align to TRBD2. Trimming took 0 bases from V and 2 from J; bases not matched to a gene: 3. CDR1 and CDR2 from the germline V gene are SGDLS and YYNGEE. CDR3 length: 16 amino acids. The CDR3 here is CASSVGVAGGQETQYF. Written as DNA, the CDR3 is TGTGCCAGCAGCGTAGGTGTAGCGGGAGGGCAAGAGACCCAGTACTTC.

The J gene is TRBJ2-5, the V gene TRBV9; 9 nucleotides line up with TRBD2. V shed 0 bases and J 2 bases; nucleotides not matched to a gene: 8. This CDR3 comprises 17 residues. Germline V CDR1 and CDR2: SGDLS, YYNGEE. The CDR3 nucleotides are TGTGCCAGCAGCGTAGGCTCCCTAGCGGGACAACAAGAGACCCAGTACTTC. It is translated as CASSVGSLAGQQETQYF.

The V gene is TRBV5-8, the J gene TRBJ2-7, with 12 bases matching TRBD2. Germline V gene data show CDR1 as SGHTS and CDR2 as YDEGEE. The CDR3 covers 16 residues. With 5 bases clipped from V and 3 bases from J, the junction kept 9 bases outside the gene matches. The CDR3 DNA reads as TGTGCCAGCAGTCCTGCTAGCGGGAGGGCCATCTACGAGCAGTACTTC. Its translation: CASSPASGRAIYEQYF.

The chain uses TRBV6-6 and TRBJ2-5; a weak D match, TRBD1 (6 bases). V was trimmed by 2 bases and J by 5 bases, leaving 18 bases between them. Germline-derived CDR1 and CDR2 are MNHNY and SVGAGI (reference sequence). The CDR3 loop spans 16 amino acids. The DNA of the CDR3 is TGTGCCAGCAGTTACAGCCGGCAGGGGTCGGGGGAGACCCAGTACTTC. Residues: CASSYSRQGSGETQYF.

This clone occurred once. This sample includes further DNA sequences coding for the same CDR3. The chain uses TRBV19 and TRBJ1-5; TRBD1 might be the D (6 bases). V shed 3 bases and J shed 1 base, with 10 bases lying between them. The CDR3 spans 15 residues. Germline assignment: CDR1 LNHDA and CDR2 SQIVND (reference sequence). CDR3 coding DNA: TGTGCCAGTAGTATTCTCGGACAGAGCAATCAGCCCCAGCATTTT. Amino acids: CASSILGQSNQPQHF.

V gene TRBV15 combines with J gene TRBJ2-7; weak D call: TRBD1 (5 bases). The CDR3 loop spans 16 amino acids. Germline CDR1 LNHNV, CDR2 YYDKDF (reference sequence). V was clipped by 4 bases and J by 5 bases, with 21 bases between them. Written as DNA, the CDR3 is TGTGCCACCAGCATCGAAGGGGCAGTCCAAACCCACGAGCAGTACTTC. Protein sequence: CATSIEGAVQTHEQYF.